This T cell receptor (beta chain) was recorded in a study of glioma-infiltrating T cells (TCRdb year 2016). The study in broad terms: The study sequenced TCR alpha- and beta-chain repertoires from glioma tissue, from non-neoplastic brain tissue and from matched peripheral blood mononuclear cells. Three low-grade glioma patients, several primary glioblastoma patients and three non-glioma patients contributing non-neoplastic brain tissue were included in the paired cohort. To measure divergence between tissue and blood T-cell populations, each tissue-infiltrating repertoire was compared with the peripheral blood repertoire of the same patient.

TCR alpha and beta CDR3 regions were amplified with the iRepertoire nested amplicon-rescue multiplex PCR (arm-PCR) platform from RNA. One-step reverse transcription and amplification used about 95-400 ng of tissue mRNA or PBMC total RNA as input. After bead purification, a secondary multiplex PCR added Illumina adapters, and libraries were gel-purified between 200 and 400 bp. Libraries carried internal 6-nucleotide barcodes used for demultiplexing. The libraries were sequenced on an Illumina MiSeq using 2x220 or 2x250 nucleotide paired-end reads. The original pipeline was this. Paired reads were merged using FLASH 1.2.11 and were aligned to the GRCh37 human genome using BWA-MEM, after which TRA and TRB reads were extracted. An IMGT-derived reference of cassette sequences and CDR3 motifs, with pseudogenes included, was used for V and J assignment. Three-frame translation of reads was performed, and productive CDR3s were defined as those with a C...FGXG motif and no stop codons. Unique combinations of V-J cassette pair and CDR3 amino acid sequence were defined as clonotypes. Filtering of reads was based on Hamming distance, with the threshold set by the sequence error rate of each sample in mapped regions. Using fastp trimming at Q25 and MiXCR clonotype assembly, TCRdb reanalyzed the public sequencing data and kept in-frame beta chains. A single entry per CDR3 protein holds the most common genes and DNA from its merged rows. The V and J calls, along with clone size, are taken from TCRdb and not from the paper's own processing. Within this sample are approximately 10,000 distinct CDR3 sequences, with roughly 61% of them counted one time only. The leading ten clones occupy about a fifth of the sample.

The CDR3 contains 14 residues, cysteine and phenylalanine counted. CDR3 DNA is the only sequence kept; it has 42 bases, read in frame from the first base. V gives up 8 bases and J gives up 14 bases, and the segment between their germline ends measures 25 bases. The germline V gene provides CDR1 MNHEY and CDR2 SVGEGT. Points the paper makes about the study in general: Tissue and blood shared very few CDR3 sequences, a result attributed to high CDR3 diversity and limited sampling. The group comparisons were based on small numbers of patients: three non-neoplastic, three low-grade glioma and roughly eight glioblastoma patients. In non-neoplastic patients, VJ-independent divergence between tissue and blood fell below expectation, whereas in all gliomas, and especially in low-grade gliomas, the divergence rose above expectation.

As to this clonotype: No cognate antigen has been identified for it. Base qualities are not provided; no much larger clone lies one nucleotide away.

The material sequenced was glioma tissue, nonneoplastic brain tissue, or PBMCs (not recorded which). This sequence was found in a human donor with low-grade glioma or glioblastoma, undergoing nonglioma brain surgery, or in good health (not recorded which). The chain is made from TRBV6-2 or TRBV6-3 and TRBJ2-1, with the D gene call left open. The CDR3 here reads CASGTRAIDNEEFF. The nucleotides are TGTGCCAGCGGCACGCGTGCGATAGACAATGAAGAGTTCTTC.